The 28 T cell receptor beta chains presented below share a single source sample, sequenced in a study of cytomegalovirus exposure and HLA in healthy donors. PCR primers comprised 60 Vbeta and 13 Jbeta primers. Sequencing used immunoSEQ multiplex PCR; TCRdb keeps in-frame clones, though not all of them. The sample shows some 80,000 clones, more than 60% of them seen only once. Sequences were obtained from PBMCs. The origin of the receptors is a man between 35 and 55 years old in good health and CMV-seronegative.

The chain recombines TRBV28 with TRBJ2-7, with 9 bases identical to TRBD2. Per the germline V gene, CDR1 is MDHEN and CDR2 is SYDVKM. The ends lost 6 bases at V and 3 bases at J; junction bases unmatched: 9. The CDR3 has 15 amino acids. The CDR3 sequence: CASRGTGLAHYEQYF. In nucleotides, the CDR3 is TGTGCCAGCAGGGGTACGGGACTAGCTCACTACGAGCAGTACTTC. Using reference TRBV28 and TRBJ2-7 for the parts outside the CDR3, the full variable domain is DVKVTQSSRYLVKRTGEKVFLECVQDMDHENMFWYRQDPGLGLRLIYFSYDVKMKEKGDIPEGYSVSREKKERFSLILESASTNQTSMYLCASRGTGLAHYEQYFGPGTRLTVT.

The chain uses TRBV4-1 and TRBJ2-7; D is ambiguous. Trimming took 3 bases from V and 2 from J, leaving 11 bases between them. Germline CDR1 MGHRA, CDR2 YSYEKL. The length of the CDR3 is 14 residues. The CDR3 sequence: CASSHQVSTYEQYF. As DNA, the CDR3 is TGCGCCAGCAGCCACCAGGTTTCAACCTACGAGCAGTACTTC.

V usage is TRBV11-3 and J usage is TRBJ2-2, with 11 bases matching TRBD2. Germline V gene lookup returns CDR1 SGHNT and CDR2 YENEEA. The CDR3 extends over 15 amino acids. V lost 6 bases and J lost 3; bases outside the gene matches: 3. Written as DNA, the CDR3 is TGTGCCAGCAGTCTGGGACTAGCGGACACCGGGGAGCTGTTTTTT. This codes for CASSLGLADTGELFF.

The rearrangement joins TRBV7-2 to TRBJ2-7; 11 bases agree with TRBD2. This CDR3 contains 15 residues. The trim removed 2 bases at V and 4 bases at J, leaving 4 bases unmatched. The germline gives CDR1 SGHTA, CDR2 FQGNSA. Here the CDR3 reads CASSLSGTSGYEQYF. In DNA form, the CDR3 reads TGTGCCAGCAGCTTATCCGGGACTAGCGGTTACGAGCAGTACTTC.

In its sample, this clone was seen once. The V and J genes are TRBV28 and TRBJ2-1; perhaps TRBD1 as D (5 bases). Germline V lookup: CDR1 MDHEN, CDR2 SYDVKM. V gave up 2 bases and J gave up 5 bases, with 10 bases separating them. This CDR3 has 14 amino acids. CDR3 coding DNA: TGTGCCAGCAGTTTAAGGGGATATAACAATGAGCAGTTCTTC. It translates to CASSLRGYNNEQFF.

This chain links TRBV9 with TRBJ2-7, with a possible D match to TRBD2 (6 bases). Germline V gives CDR1 SGDLS, CDR2 YYNGEE. The V end lost 0 bases, the J end lost 0 bases, and 10 bases lay between the germline ends. The CDR3 is made up of 15 amino acids. The CDR3 coding sequence is TGTGCCAGCAGCGTAGGGCGGGACTTCTCCTACGAGCAGTACTTC. It codes for CASSVGRDFSYEQYF.

The table lists this clone with a few counts. CDR3 sequence (DNA): TGTGCCAGTACCAAGGACAGCCCTCCTCTCGGGGCCAACGTCCTGACTTTC. Translated: CASTKDSPPLGANVLTF. The gene calls are TRBV19 and TRBJ2-6; D is possibly TRBD1 (6 bases). V gave up 7 bases and J gave up 4 bases, with 20 bases separating them. The CDR3 covers 17 residues. Germline loops: CDR1 LNHDA, CDR2 SQIVND (reference sequence).

The rearrangement links TRBV2 to TRBJ2-3; possibly TRBD1 for D (5 bases). The CDR3 runs to 12 residues. Germline CDR1 and CDR2: SNHLY and FYNNEI. CDR3 bases: TGTGCGGGGCAGGAGTCGGTAGATACGCAGTATTTT. Translated, it gives CAGQESVDTQYF. Supplemented by reference TRBV2 and TRBJ2-3, the full variable domain reads EPEVTQTPSHQVTQMGQEVILRCVPISNHLYFYWYRQILGQKVEFLVSFYNNEISEKSEIFDDQFSVERPDGSNFTLKIRSTKLEDSAMYFCAGQESVDTQYFGPGTRLTVL.

The chain combines TRBV9 with TRBJ1-1; possibly TRBD1 for D (6 bases). Trimming left V 0 bases short and J 2 bases short, with 11 bases between. Germline CDR1 SGDLS, CDR2 YYNGEE. This CDR3 region has 15 residues. The CDR3 loop reads CASSVDGTQNTEAFF. The CDR3 bases are TGTGCCAGCAGCGTAGACGGGACACAAAACACTGAAGCTTTCTTT.

J is TRBJ1-4 and V is TRBV4-2; D is unresolved. This CDR3 has 18 residues. CDR1 LGHNA and CDR2 YNFKEQ come from the germline V gene. With 0 bases removed from V and 10 bases from J, the gap between germline ends came to 24 bases. The CDR3 DNA reads TGTGCCAGCAGCCAAGAAGGCGCCTACAGTGGGTCGTATCGAAAACTGTTTTTT. Protein product: CASSQEGAYSGSYRKLFF.

The chain carries TRBV15 and TRBJ2-1; TRBD1 matches 8 bases. CDR1 and CDR2 from the germline V gene are LNHNV and YYDKDF (reference sequence). V dropped 3 bases and J dropped 5; count of bases not matched to a gene: 9. This CDR3 spans 16 amino acids. The CDR3 is CATSRTSGQVHNEQFF. DNA for the CDR3: TGTGCCACCAGCAGGACTTCGGGACAGGTACACAATGAGCAGTTCTTC.

The rearrangement links TRBV7-2 to TRBJ2-5; TRBD2 matches 8 bases. The germline V gene has CDR1 SGHTA and CDR2 FQGNSA. J lost 2 bases, V lost 1 base, and 6 bases had no gene match. CDR3 length: 16 residues. Written as DNA, the CDR3 is TGTGCCAGCAGCTTAGGACTAGCGCCCAGGCAAGAGACCCAGTACTTC. Translation gives CASSLGLAPRQETQYF.

V and J are TRBV7-3 and TRBJ1-1; D gene uncertain. Germline CDR1 and CDR2: SGHTA and FQGTGA. Trimming removed 5 bases at V and 5 bases at J, with 12 bases between. The CDR3 length is 13 residues. CDR3 loop: CASSRQGGTEAFF. As DNA, the CDR3 is TGTGCCAGCAGCCGTCAAGGCGGAACTGAAGCTTTCTTT.

Only a few counts were recorded for this clone. This sequence joins TRBV6-5 and TRBJ1-2, with TRBD1 matching over 8 bases. Trimming removed 5 bases from V and 4 bases from J; junction bases left unmatched: 9. This CDR3 is built from 15 residues. The germline V gene encodes CDR1 MNHEY and CDR2 SVGAGI. CDR3 bases: TGTGCCAGCAGTCGAGCGATACAGGGGGGCTATGGCTACACCTTC. It specifies CASSRAIQGGYGYTF.

This clone has a handful of counts. V is TRBV5-6 and J is TRBJ2-2, with D unclear. Looked up from germline, CDR1 is SGHDT and CDR2 is YYEEEE. Trimming took off 4 bases at V and 0 bases at J, with 10 bases between the two ends. CDR3 length: 15 residues. Here the CDR3 reads CASSSPGANTGELFF. Here the CDR3 DNA reads TGTGCCAGCAGCAGCCCCGGAGCGAACACCGGGGAGCTGTTTTTT.

This chain connects TRBV10-2 to TRBJ2-7; TRBD2 matches 9 bases. The CDR3 loop spans 13 amino acids. V was pared by 8 bases and J by 4 bases, with 6 bases of the junction left unmatched. Germline V gene lookup returns CDR1 WSHSY and CDR2 SAAADI. The CDR3 DNA reads TGCGCCAGCCAAGCTAGCGGGACATACGAGCAGTACTTC. It is translated as CASQASGTYEQYF.

The chain carries TRBV7-2 and TRBJ1-2; D gene uncertain. Trimming left V 0 bases short and J 0 bases short, with 2 bases between. CDR3 size: 13 residues. Germline loops: CDR1 SGHTA, CDR2 FQGNSA. The CDR3 sequence is CASSLATNYGYTF. The CDR3 nucleotides are TGTGCCAGCAGCTTAGCTACTAACTATGGCTACACCTTC.

The V call is TRBV5-5, the J call TRBJ1-1, with D hard to call. The CDR3 totals 13 residues. Germline lookup yields CDR1 SGHKS and CDR2 YYEKEE (reference sequence). Trimming took off 0 bases at V and 3 bases at J, with 6 bases between the two ends. The DNA of the CDR3 is TGTGCCAGCAGCTTGGCGCTATACACTGAAGCTTTCTTT. This encodes CASSLALYTEAFF.

This clone was counted once. The chain recombines TRBV13 with TRBJ2-1; possibly TRBD2 for D (6 bases). Germline loops: CDR1 PRHDT, CDR2 FYEKMQ (reference sequence). This CDR3 has 14 residues. The V and J ends lost 7 bases and 8 bases respectively, with 18 bases between them. The CDR3 bases are TGTGCCAGCACCGGACGGGACTCTTCGGATGAGCAGTTCTTC. Its translation: CASTGRDSSDEQFF.

The chain is built from TRBV9 and TRBJ2-1; D not certain. The CDR3 is made up of 15 amino acids. V was cut by 4 bases and J by 6 bases, with 17 bases left in between. Germline V CDR1 and CDR2: SGDLS, YYNGEE. CDR3 residues: CASSLSDSSLNEQFF. Written as DNA, the CDR3 is TGTGCCAGCAGCTTGAGCGACTCCTCCCTCAATGAGCAGTTCTTC.

The V call is TRBV10-3, the J call TRBJ1-2, with 7 bases that match TRBD1. Losses at the gene ends were 4 bases for V and 7 bases for J; bases not matched to a gene: 3. The CDR3 has 12 amino acids. The germline CDR1 and CDR2 sequences are ENHRY and SYGVKD. The CDR3 region is CAISGQGGGYTF. CDR3 nucleotide sequence: TGTGCCATCAGTGGACAGGGCGGTGGCTACACCTTC.

About this clone: A junction boundary mismatches the germline segment, possibly from a read error. This chain links TRBV19 with TRBJ2-6, with 7 bases identical to TRBD1. CDR3 length: 20 residues. CDR1 LNHDA and CDR2 SQIVND come from the germline V gene (reference sequence). The CDR3 DNA sequence: TGTGCCAGTAGTCCACTACGGAGGACAGGAATAAGCTCTGGGGCCAACGGCCTGACTTTC. Translated, it gives CASSPLRRTGISSGANGLTF. The full variable domain, with the rest looked up from reference TRBV19 and TRBJ2-6, is DGGITQSPKYLFRKEGQNVTLSCEQNLNHDAMYWYRQDPGQGLRLIYYSQIVNDFQKGDIAEGYSVSREKKESFPLTVTSAQKNPTAFYLCASSPLRRTGISSGANGLTFGAGSRLTVL.

The chain couples TRBV19 to TRBJ2-3; D ambiguous. V lost 11 bases to trimming and J lost 4 bases, with 13 bases between them. This CDR3 has 12 amino acids. CDR1 LNHDA and CDR2 SQIVND come from the germline V gene (reference sequence). The CDR3 here is CASGRLSDTQYF. The CDR3 DNA is TGTGCCTCAGGTCGGTTATCAGATACGCAGTATTTT.

The chain couples TRBV9 to TRBJ2-1; 13 bases fit TRBD2. V shed 0 bases, J shed 7 bases, and the junction held 7 bases outside the gene matches. This CDR3 is built from 17 residues. Germline V CDR1 and CDR2: SGDLS, YYNGEE. This CDR3 reads CASSVDVGTSGTNEQFF. DNA for the CDR3: TGTGCCAGCAGCGTAGATGTAGGGACTAGCGGGACGAATGAGCAGTTCTTC.

The V call is TRBV5-1, the J call TRBJ2-7; 9 nucleotides match TRBD1. Trimming at V came to 0 bases and at J to 7 bases, leaving 5 bases not matched to a gene. Germline CDR1 and CDR2: SGHRS and YFSETQ. The length of the CDR3 is 14 residues. CDR3 sequence: CASSLVQGAGEQYF. CDR3 coding DNA: TGCGCCAGCAGCTTGGTACAGGGGGCAGGTGAGCAGTACTTC. Full variable domain (missing parts from reference TRBV5-1 and TRBJ2-7): KAGVTQTPRYLIKTRGQQVTLSCSPISGHRSVSWYQQTPGQGLQFLFEYFSETQRNKGNFPGRFSGRQFSNSRSEMNVSTLELGDSALYLCASSLVQGAGEQYFGPGTRLTVT.

J is TRBJ2-5 and V is TRBV7-3; 9 bases match TRBD2. The ends lost 5 bases at V and 3 bases at J; junction bases unmatched: 7. Germline CDR1 and CDR2: SGHTA and FQGTGA. CDR3 length equals 15 residues. DNA for the CDR3: TGTGCCAGCAGCCCCAAGGCGGGGGGGGAAGAGACCCAGTACTTC. Protein: CASSPKAGGEETQYF.

This chain's CDR3 is CASSELQGTQETQYF. The CDR3 region has the DNA TGTGCCAGCAGTGAACTACAGGGGACCCAAGAGACCCAGTACTTC. The V gene is TRBV6-1, the J gene TRBJ2-5, with 7 bases aligning to TRBD1. The germline gives CDR1 MNHNS, CDR2 SASEGT. There are 15 residues in the CDR3. The V and J ends lost 2 bases and 1 base, in that order; junction bases with no gene match: 4.

This chain uses TRBV6-1 with TRBJ1-4; 7 bases map to TRBD1. The J segment lost 3 bases and the V segment lost 6 bases, leaving 4 bases of the junction unmatched. Germline CDR1 MNHNS, CDR2 SASEGT. The CDR3 covers 14 residues. The chain's CDR3 is CASREGQPNEKLFF. In DNA, the CDR3 is TGTGCCAGCAGAGAGGGACAGCCTAATGAAAAACTGTTTTTT.